This TCR beta chain was identified during a study of radiotherapy plus CTLA-4 blockade in lung cancer. The study's findings and limits: Once radiotherapy plus ipilimumab had been given, TCR clones derived from tumor expanded in blood.

Patients had chemo-refractory metastatic non-small-cell lung cancer and received focal radiation plus CTLA-4 blockade that used ipilimumab. Assay used: immunoSEQ multiplex PCR; TCRdb lists only in-frame clones, some missing. The table records over 50,000 clones, around 85% of them present only once. This CDR3 contains 13 residues. Germline CDR1 MNHEY, CDR2 SMNVEV (reference sequence). The V end was cut by 6 bases, the J end by 7 bases, with 13 bases between. This clone turned up a few times. Its antigen remains unknown. The chain is built from TRBV27 and TRBJ2-1; perhaps TRBD2 as D (5 bases). The sequence came from a human donor with non-small cell lung cancer who had a complete response to radiotherapy plus ipilimumab. Sequencing used peripheral blood, obtained from a patient treated with radiotherapy plus ipilimumab. The CDR3 DNA sequence: TGTGCCAGCAGGACATTACTAGTTAATGAGCAGTTCTTC. It is translated as CASRTLLVNEQFF.